This TCR beta chain was sequenced for a study of identical twins. This CDR3 spans 15 amino acids. Germline loops: CDR1 SGHVS, CDR2 FQNEAQ. Trimming cost V 2 bases and J 1 base; bases outside gene matches: 4. This clonotype was observed many times. Template switching added a universal primer site; cDNA carried unique molecular identifiers. One entry per CDR3 protein results from TCRdb running MiXCR on the 5' RACE reads. This sample has over 250,000 distinct CDR3 sequences, with roughly 9.7% found just once. The data were also submitted as part of a second study, on yellow fever vaccine responses in identical twins. As reported in that work: As reported, the vaccine T cell response of twins seemed partly convergent and partly personalized.

Sequencing was carried out using CD8+ T cells sorted from blood. The chain has TRBV7-8 and TRBJ2-7; TRBD1 aligns across 8 bases. This TCR was recovered from a young woman in good health. CDR3 DNA sequence: TGTGCCAGCAGCTTATACCAGGGGGCATCCTACGAGCAGTACTTC. This gives the protein CASSLYQGASYEQYF.